This T cell receptor beta chain is from a study of cytomegalovirus exposure and HLA in healthy donors. Comment on this clone: Its target is unknown.

This PCR relied on a set of 60 Vbeta primers and 13 Jbeta primers. As processed by the authors: Around 10 million of the about 80 million unique TCR beta chains counted in a later analysis were shared. TCRdb keeps only in-frame clones here, not all; method: immunoSEQ multiplex PCR. Clone size and V and J calls were adopted from that table, with D and trimming inferred from the DNA. The sample holds a few hundred thousand clones, 65% to 90% seen once. Study outcomes and limitations: A likely sequencing artifact accounted for one observed cluster of highly shared sequence variants. V- and J-gene trimming of TCR beta was linked (in a later analysis) to a missense DCLRE1C variant.

There are 14 residues in the CDR3. Trimming removed 3 bases at V and 6 bases at J, with 14 bases between. CDR1 is MNHEY and CDR2 is SMNVEV in the germline V gene (reference sequence). What was sequenced was PBMCs. This clonotype was obtained from a girl between 10 and 17 years old in good health and CMV-seronegative. The chain recombines TRBV27 with TRBJ1-2; unclear D gene. The CDR3: CASSFYEGDDGYTF. In nucleotides, the CDR3 is TGTGCCAGCAGTTTTTACGAGGGTGACGATGGCTACACCTTC.